This is a list of T cell receptor beta chains from one sample in a study of regulatory T cells in long-lasting Graves disease. TCRdb processed the multiplex PCR reads anew with MiXCR; each CDR3 protein has one entry. In the table there are 300,000 to 500,000 distinct CDR3 sequences, around 21% of which are singletons. This specimen was peripheral blood mononuclear cells (PBMCs), taken when the disease was refractory, from a patient treated with antithyroid drugs. The source is a female donor with Graves disease. The CDR3 runs from the conserved cysteine through the conserved F or W. The order of the fields is J gene, V gene, D gene, CDR3 protein. A D gene is named only where the DNA matches it firmly.

J gene: TRBJ1-1; V gene: TRBV30; D gene: TRBD1; CDR3 protein: CAWSLGGQGAEAFF
J gene: TRBJ1-2; V gene: TRBV27; D gene: .; CDR3 protein: CASSRQNGVKYGYTF
J gene: TRBJ2-1; V gene: TRBV2; D gene: .; CDR3 protein: CASSAVNEQFF
J gene: TRBJ1-5; V gene: TRBV30; D gene: .; CDR3 protein: CAWSELGAKQPQHF
J gene: TRBJ1-2; V gene: TRBV6-5; D gene: .; CDR3 protein: CASSYLGKDGYTF
J gene: TRBJ1-5; V gene: TRBV11-2; D gene: .; CDR3 protein: CASSLSDSNQPQHF
J gene: TRBJ2-2; V gene: TRBV5-6; D gene: .; CDR3 protein: CASSLSSPNRGAGELFF
J gene: TRBJ1-5; V gene: TRBV6-2/TRBV6-3; D gene: .; CDR3 protein: CASSYSEDQPQHF
J gene: TRBJ1-5; V gene: TRBV30; D gene: .; CDR3 protein: CAWSESTFNQPQHF
J gene: TRBJ2-5; V gene: TRBV7-2; D gene: TRBD2; CDR3 protein: CASSLAGTSGRAQETQYF
J gene: TRBJ2-1; V gene: TRBV2; D gene: .; CDR3 protein: CASRGDAGEQFF
J gene: TRBJ2-5; V gene: TRBV7-9; D gene: .; CDR3 protein: CASSQGGWETQYF
J gene: TRBJ2-6; V gene: TRBV18; D gene: .; CDR3 protein: CASSPPFKSGANVLTF
J gene: TRBJ2-7; V gene: TRBV14; D gene: TRBD2; CDR3 protein: CASSPGLVSEQYF
J gene: TRBJ2-6; V gene: TRBV30; D gene: .; CDR3 protein: CAWSPLTGASSGANVLTF
J gene: TRBJ2-7; V gene: TRBV20-1; D gene: .; CDR3 protein: CSATHALAGYEQYF
J gene: .; V gene: TRBV7-8; D gene: TRBD2; CDR3 protein: CASSPLTSGNYNEQFF
J gene: TRBJ1-2; V gene: TRBV28; D gene: TRBD1; CDR3 protein: CASRQTGTGAGYTF
J gene: TRBJ2-6; V gene: TRBV7-9; D gene: TRBD1; CDR3 protein: CASSLAGTGARSGANVLTF
J gene: TRBJ1-2; V gene: TRBV4-2; D gene: .; CDR3 protein: CASSQEWGSYGYTF
J gene: TRBJ2-6; V gene: TRBV7-9; D gene: .; CDR3 protein: CASSLGGHTASGANVLTF
J gene: TRBJ2-5; V gene: TRBV2; D gene: .; CDR3 protein: CASSSLSREETQYF
J gene: TRBJ2-1; V gene: TRBV28; D gene: TRBD2; CDR3 protein: CASSFEGTGLAGDEQFF
J gene: TRBJ2-7; V gene: TRBV28; D gene: .; CDR3 protein: CASSSPPGGDEQYF
J gene: TRBJ2-2; V gene: TRBV29-1; D gene: .; CDR3 protein: CSVSQTIRGLAESDTGELFF
J gene: TRBJ1-6; V gene: TRBV4-3; D gene: .; CDR3 protein: CASSQDVVGDYNSPLHF
J gene: TRBJ2-6; V gene: TRBV30; D gene: .; CDR3 protein: CAWSGSSGANVLTF
J gene: TRBJ1-5; V gene: TRBV6-2/TRBV6-3; D gene: .; CDR3 protein: CASSDPGGQPQRF
J gene: TRBJ2-7; V gene: TRBV3-1; D gene: TRBD2; CDR3 protein: CASSQTSGSSYEQYF
J gene: TRBJ2-5; V gene: TRBV7-9; D gene: TRBD1; CDR3 protein: CASSLRSPRDRGQTQYF